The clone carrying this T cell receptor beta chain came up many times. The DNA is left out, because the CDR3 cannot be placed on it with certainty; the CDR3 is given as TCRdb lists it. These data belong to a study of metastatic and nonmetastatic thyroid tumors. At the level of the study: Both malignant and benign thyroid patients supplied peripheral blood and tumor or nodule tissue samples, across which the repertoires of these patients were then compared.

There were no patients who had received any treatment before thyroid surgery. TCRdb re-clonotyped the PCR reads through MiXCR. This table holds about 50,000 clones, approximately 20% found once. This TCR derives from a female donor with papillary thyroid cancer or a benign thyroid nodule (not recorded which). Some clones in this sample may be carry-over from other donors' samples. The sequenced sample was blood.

CDR3: CASSSSGRTGITFF. The chain carries TRBV6-1 and TRBJ1-1; the listed D gene, TRBD1, was not tested against the DNA. Including both end residues, the CDR3 is 14 amino acids long. CDR1 and CDR2 (germline): MNHNS, SASEGT.